Listed here are 20 T cell receptor beta chains from one sample, sequenced in a study of T cell changes during pregnancy in multiple sclerosis. The protocol was immunoSEQ multiplex PCR, while the TCRdb copy is restricted to in-frame clones and leaves out a portion. Of over 85,000 clones listed, 90% are singletons. Sequencing was performed on peripheral blood, taken in the second trimester of pregnancy. All receptors come from a female donor in good health, enrolled as a control in a pregnancy study.

The genes are TRBV18 and TRBJ1-2, with no clear D. V lost 3 bases to trimming and J lost 8 bases, with 13 bases between them. Per the germline V gene, CDR1 is KGHSH and CDR2 is LQKENI. CDR3 length equals 13 residues. Here the CDR3 DNA reads TGTGCCAGCTCACCGGAAGCGGTAGGAGGCTACACCTTC. Its protein product is CASSPEAVGGYTF.

About this clone itself: The junction differs from germline at one of its ends, possibly a read error. Other DNA sequences in the sample encode the same CDR3. The chain joins TRBV6-6 to TRBJ1-1, with D possibly matching TRBD1 (5 bases). CDR1 and CDR2 from the germline V gene are MNHNY and SVGAGI (reference sequence). The CDR3 has 13 amino acids. CDR3 sequence (DNA): TGTGCCAGCAGTCAGCGACAGCTCAGGGAAGCTTTTTTT. Translated: CASSQRQLREAFF.

As regards this clone: The sample has other DNA sequences that encode this CDR3 too. The genes are TRBV6-1 and TRBJ1-3; a weak D match, TRBD1 (6 bases). Germline V gene lookup returns CDR1 MNHNS and CDR2 SASEGT. The CDR3 runs to 12 residues. The V end was cut by 3 bases, the J end by 7 bases, with 7 bases between. The CDR3 DNA reads as TGTGCCAGCAGTGAGAGGGGGAACACCATATATTTT. Protein: CASSERGNTIYF.

V usage is TRBV7-2 and J usage is TRBJ1-1; possibly TRBD1 for D (6 bases). The germline V and J ends were trimmed by 5 bases and 6 bases, with 10 bases remaining between them. CDR3 length: 12 residues. Per the germline V gene, CDR1 is SGHTA and CDR2 is FQGNSA. CDR3 in amino acids: CASSTRQAEAFF. CDR3 DNA sequence: TGTGCCAGCAGCACTAGACAGGCTGAAGCTTTCTTT.

The CDR3 DNA sequence: TGCGCCAGCAGCCAAGTACACAGGTCAGGCACTGAAGCTTTCTTT. It is translated as CASSQVHRSGTEAFF. The V and J genes are TRBV4-1 and TRBJ1-1; TRBD1 is a possible D gene (5 bases). CDR1 is MGHRA, CDR2 YSYEKL, per germline. The CDR3 sequence is 15 residues long. Trimming shortened V by 1 base and J by 4 bases, and 13 bases separated the two germline ends.

Regarding this clone: An end of the junction differs from the germline gene, which may be a read error. The rearrangement uses TRBV7-7 and TRBJ2-1; 10 positions agree with TRBD2. Germline V gene data show CDR1 as SSHAT and CDR2 as FNYEAQ (reference sequence). The CDR3 sequence is 16 residues long. The CDR3: CASSSLAGVSYNEQFF. Here the CDR3 DNA reads TGTGCTAGCAGCTCCCTAGCGGGAGTGTCCTACAATGAGCAGTTCTTC.

V usage is TRBV28 and J usage is TRBJ1-3; the D is unclear. With 7 bases removed from V and 0 bases from J, the gap between germline ends came to 10 bases. The CDR3 spans 14 residues. From germline, CDR1 is MDHEN and CDR2 SYDVKM. This CDR3 is CASIRSYSGNTIYF. The CDR3 DNA is TGTGCCAGCATCAGATCATACTCTGGAAACACCATATATTTT.

This sequence joins TRBV15 and TRBJ2-1; D possibly corresponds to TRBD1 (6 bases). CDR1 is LNHNV, CDR2 YYDKDF, per germline (reference sequence). This CDR3 contains 14 residues. Deletions cut 0 bases from V and 9 bases from J, with 12 bases between. CDR3 in amino acids: CATSREGGSIEQFF. CDR3 coding DNA: TGTGCCACCAGCAGAGAAGGGGGATCGATTGAGCAGTTCTTC.

J is TRBJ1-2 and V is TRBV4-2, with a possible D match to TRBD1 (5 bases). Germline V CDR1 and CDR2: LGHNA, YNFKEQ. The CDR3 covers 14 residues. Trimming left V 3 bases short and J 6 bases short, with 14 bases between. For the CDR3, the DNA is TGTGCCAGCAGCCACGGTCCGGGGGTGGATGGCTACACCTTC. Translation gives CASSHGPGVDGYTF.

The CDR3 coding sequence is TGCGCCAGCAGCTTGTTCAGGTTCGGCACAGATACGCAGTATTTT. It specifies CASSLFRFGTDTQYF. The V and J genes are TRBV5-1 and TRBJ2-3; D is ambiguous. Germline-derived CDR1 and CDR2 are SGHRS and YFSETQ. V gave up 1 base and J gave up 1 base, with 10 bases separating them. This CDR3 has 15 amino acids.

The rearrangement joins TRBV6-1 to TRBJ1-5; 10 bases map to TRBD1. Germline V gene sequence: CDR1 MNHNS, CDR2 SASEGT. Trimming at V came to 0 bases and at J to 7 bases, leaving 9 bases not matched to a gene. This CDR3 is built from 17 residues. CDR3 nucleotides: TGTGCCAGCAGTGAAGCCGGGCCGACAGGGGGCGGACAGCCCCAGCATTTT. This gives the protein CASSEAGPTGGGQPQHF.

The chain recombines TRBV28 with TRBJ2-3; TRBD2 aligns across 9 bases. The CDR3 consists of 16 residues. With 5 bases clipped from V and 5 bases from J, the junction kept 11 bases outside the gene matches. CDR1 MDHEN and CDR2 SYDVKM come from the germline V gene. The CDR3 spells CASSILSGRIRDTQYF. CDR3 nucleotide sequence: TGTGCCAGCAGTATACTTAGCGGGAGAATTCGAGATACGCAGTATTTT.

The chain uses TRBV2 and TRBJ2-3; D gene ambiguous. The V gene's germline CDR1 is SNHLY and CDR2 FYNNEI. The length of the CDR3 is 15 residues. Trimming shortened V by 7 bases and J by 4 bases, and 18 bases separated the two germline ends. The CDR3 sequence is CASIRTKSLADTQYF. CDR3 bases: TGTGCCAGCATCCGTACAAAAAGTCTCGCAGATACGCAGTATTTT.

The V call is TRBV28, the J call TRBJ1-2; 8 positions match TRBD1. V lost 7 bases to trimming and J lost 7 bases; unmatched junction nucleotides: 14. Germline V gene data show CDR1 as MDHEN and CDR2 as SYDVKM. The CDR3 is made up of 15 amino acids. The CDR3 protein is CASNIRAGGAGGYTF. The CDR3 DNA reads TGTGCCAGCAACATTAGGGCAGGGGGCGCCGGTGGCTACACCTTC.

The chain couples TRBV7-9 to TRBJ2-5, with 8 bases that match TRBD1. Trimming at V came to 5 bases and at J to 0 bases, leaving 2 bases not matched to a gene. This CDR3 is 14 amino acids long. CDR1 and CDR2 from the germline V gene are SEHNR and FQNEAQ (reference sequence). The CDR3 DNA reads TGTGCCAGCAGCCAGGGGGCAGACCAAGAGACCCAGTACTTC. The encoded protein is CASSQGADQETQYF. The full variable domain, rest sourced from reference TRBV7-9 and TRBJ2-5, is DTGVSQNPRHKITKRGQNVTFRCDPISEHNRLYWYRQTLGQGPEFLTYFQNEAQLEKSRLLSDRFSAERPKGSFSTLEIQRTEQGDSAMYLCASSQGADQETQYFGPGTRLLVL.

The genes are TRBV4-3 and TRBJ1-5; 9 bases agree with TRBD1. The CDR3 covers 15 residues. Trimming took 2 bases from V and 4 from J; bases not matched to a gene: 3. Per the germline V gene, CDR1 is LGHNA and CDR2 is YSLEER. The CDR3 reads CASSQTGQGNQPQHF. CDR3 DNA: TGCGCCAGCAGCCAAACGGGACAGGGAAATCAGCCCCAGCATTTT.

The gene calls are TRBV19 and TRBJ1-1; D gene ambiguous. V shed 0 bases and J shed 1 base, with 15 bases lying between them. CDR3 size: 17 residues. The germline V gene has CDR1 LNHDA and CDR2 SQIVND (reference sequence). This chain's CDR3 is CASSIDISSPTNTEAFF. The CDR3 DNA reads as TGTGCCAGTAGTATAGATATTAGTTCCCCAACGAACACTGAAGCTTTCTTT.

The rearrangement uses TRBV2 and TRBJ1-2; D not resolved. Germline loops: CDR1 SNHLY, CDR2 FYNNEI. This CDR3 has 14 amino acids. Trimming removed 2 bases at V and 3 bases at J, with 10 bases between. In DNA form, the CDR3 reads TGTGCCAGCAGTGAAAAGGGCGGGTACTATGGCTACACCTTC. It codes for CASSEKGGYYGYTF.

The V and J genes are TRBV6-1 and TRBJ1-5; 9 bases match TRBD1. The germline V gene encodes CDR1 MNHNS and CDR2 SASEGT. This CDR3 has 16 amino acids. J was trimmed by 0 bases and V by 6 bases; bases with no gene match: 6. CDR3 DNA sequence: TGTGCCAGCAGCGAACAGGGGGCCTTTAGCAATCAGCCCCAGCATTTT. This codes for CASSEQGAFSNQPQHF.

The CDR3 DNA is TGTGCCAGCACCAGGGGGAACACTGAAGCTTTCTTT. Encoded protein: CASTRGNTEAFF. V gene TRBV6-5 combines with J gene TRBJ1-1; TRBD1 might be the D (6 bases). The CDR3 sequence is 12 residues long. V was clipped by 7 bases and J by 1 base, with 7 bases between them. Germline-derived CDR1 and CDR2 are MNHEY and SVGAGI.